This record looks at one T cell receptor beta chain sequence and its context. Its antigen is not identified. TCR cDNA was made by 5'RACE template switching, adding a universal primer site and UMIs. TCRdb redid the calling of the 5' RACE reads with MiXCR, one entry per CDR3 protein. The sample carries some 400,000 distinct CDR3 sequences, about 6% recorded once. These data are taken from a study of T cells after yellow fever vaccination. CDR1 and CDR2 from the germline V gene are KGHSH and LQKENI. V was cut by 6 bases and J by 9 bases, with 12 bases left in between. This CDR3 spans 12 amino acids. The study, taken as a whole, reports: Abundant contaminating clonotypes from the bulk population could appear in FACS-sorted repertoires. Most clones from primary vaccination resurfaced after the booster (around 97% CD4, 88% CD8).

The rearrangement links TRBV18 to TRBJ2-1, with D uncertain. The input for sequencing was PBMCs, taken 5 days after the yellow fever booster vaccination. This receptor was obtained from a man aged 25 to 40 who received the YFV17D yellow fever vaccine. In nucleotides, the CDR3 is TGTGCCAGCTCGGATCGAGTTACTGAGCAGTTCTTC. Residues: CASSDRVTEQFF. Full variable domain (rest looked up from reference TRBV18 and TRBJ2-1): NAGVMQNPRHLVRRRGQEARLRCSPMKGHSHVYWYRQLPEEGLKFMVYLQKENIIDESGMPKERFSAEFPKEGPSILRIQQVVRGDSAAYFCASSDRVTEQFFGPGTRLTVL.